What follows are 17 T cell receptor beta chains derived from one specimen sequenced in a study of CXCR3-negative and CXCR3-positive naive CD8 T cells. The authors prepared UMI-labeled TRB cDNA libraries by 5' RACE. TCRdb reanalyzed the 5' RACE reads and collapses them to one entry per CDR3 protein, without DNA. In total, the table holds tens of thousands of distinct CDR3 sequences. The sample consisted of naive CXCR3- CD8+ T cells from blood. Documented subset: CD45RO-CCR7+CD27+CD95- naive CD8+ T cells lacking CXCR3 (TNR3-). These receptors originate from a human donor in good health. Some clones in this sample may be carry-over from other donors' samples.

This chain links TRBV10-3 with TRBJ2-1; no DNA is available, so the TRBD2 call from TCRdb remains unchecked. Per germline, CDR1 ENHRY and CDR2 SYGVKD. The CDR3 length is 17 residues. The CDR3 is CAISDPSGGAAYNEQFF.

CDR3 region: CSVEGPGGDYEQYF. The chain employs TRBV29-1 and TRBJ2-7; TCRdb reports TRBD1, a call that lacks DNA to check it against. Germline V gene data show CDR1 as SQVTM and CDR2 as ANQGSEA. The CDR3 length is 14 residues.

The genes are TRBV28 and TRBJ2-7. Germline V lookup: CDR1 MDHEN, CDR2 SYDVKM. The CDR3 totals 13 residues. The CDR3 here is CASSVGTSYEQYF.

V usage is TRBV29-1 and J usage is TRBJ2-7. In germline, CDR1 is SQVTM, CDR2 ANQGSEA. The length of the CDR3 is 12 residues. The CDR3 loop is CSVGEAAHEQYF.

This rearrangement joins TRBV5-1 to TRBJ2-1; the TCRdb D gene call, TRBD1, has no DNA to confirm it. The germline V gene has CDR1 SGHRS and CDR2 YFSETQ. The CDR3 runs to 16 residues. This chain's CDR3 is CASSPPGPSYYNEQFF.

This chain uses TRBV6-4 with TRBJ2-3; absent DNA, TCRdb's TRBD1 call cannot be checked. The CDR3 consists of 13 residues. CDR1 is MRHNA and CDR2 is SNTAGT in the germline V gene. The CDR3 spells CASSGDSTDTQYF.

V is TRBV7-7 and J is TRBJ2-7; no DNA is available, so the TRBD1 call from TCRdb remains unchecked. Germline V gene sequence: CDR1 SSHAT, CDR2 FNYEAQ (reference sequence). This CDR3 contains 17 residues. The CDR3 spells CASSLAVGAGGSYEQYF.

The chain carries TRBV6-2 or TRBV6-3 and TRBJ2-7; TCRdb indicates TRBD1, and absent DNA this call remains unverified. Looked up from germline, CDR1 is MNHEY and CDR2 is SVGEGT. CDR3 length: 14 residues. CDR3 amino acids: CASSDDPQGYEQYF.

The chain carries TRBV13 and TRBJ2-1; the D call of TRBD1 rests on TCRdb alone, since no DNA is present to check it. CDR3 length: 13 residues. The germline CDR1 and CDR2 sequences are PRHDT and FYEKMQ (reference sequence). The CDR3 here is CASSFPWGNEQFF.

V usage is TRBV29-1 and J usage is TRBJ2-1; the TCRdb D gene call, TRBD1, has no DNA to confirm it. CDR1 is SQVTM and CDR2 is ANQGSEA in the germline V gene. The CDR3 extends over 14 amino acids. The CDR3 is CSVEGVDRDNEQFF.

This rearrangement joins TRBV6-5 to TRBJ2-7; no DNA is available, so the TRBD2 call from TCRdb remains unchecked. CDR3 size: 16 residues. Germline CDR1 reads MNHEY; CDR2 reads SVGAGI. CDR3 amino acids: CASSSRLRDQSYEQYF.

V usage is TRBV6-2 or TRBV6-3 and J usage is TRBJ2-5; checking the TCRdb D call of TRBD2 is not possible without DNA. Germline V CDR1 and CDR2: MNHEY, SVGEGT. This CDR3 spans 15 amino acids. The CDR3 here is CASSSRTSREETQYF.

The chain combines TRBV29-1 with TRBJ2-7; checking the TCRdb D call of TRBD1 is not possible without DNA. This CDR3 is built from 18 residues. CDR1 and CDR2 from the germline V gene are SQVTM and ANQGSEA. CDR3 sequence: CSVEDKGRDSSGSYEQYF.

The gene calls are TRBV29-1 and TRBJ1-1; as DNA is missing, the TRBD1 call by TCRdb cannot be tested. CDR1 is SQVTM and CDR2 is ANQGSEA in the germline V gene. The CDR3 is 12 amino acids. The CDR3 loop is CSARTGAGGAFF.

V gene TRBV21-1 combines with J gene TRBJ1-2; TCRdb returns TRBD1, unconfirmable since there is no DNA. TRBV21-1 is noted as a pseudogene. This CDR3 comprises 15 residues. CDR3 sequence: CASSAPGMADYGYTF.

The chain joins TRBV6-2 or TRBV6-3 to TRBJ2-7; TCRdb proposes TRBD1, but this gene call is untestable without DNA. The CDR3 runs to 13 residues. Germline V gives CDR1 MNHEY, CDR2 SVGEGT. The CDR3 region is CASREDSLYEQYF.

This chain links TRBV20-1 with TRBJ2-1; the TCRdb call, TRBD2, lacks DNA for checking. This CDR3 comprises 14 residues. Looked up from germline, CDR1 is DFQATT and CDR2 is SNEGSKA (reference sequence). The chain's CDR3 is CSASSGSSYNEQFF.